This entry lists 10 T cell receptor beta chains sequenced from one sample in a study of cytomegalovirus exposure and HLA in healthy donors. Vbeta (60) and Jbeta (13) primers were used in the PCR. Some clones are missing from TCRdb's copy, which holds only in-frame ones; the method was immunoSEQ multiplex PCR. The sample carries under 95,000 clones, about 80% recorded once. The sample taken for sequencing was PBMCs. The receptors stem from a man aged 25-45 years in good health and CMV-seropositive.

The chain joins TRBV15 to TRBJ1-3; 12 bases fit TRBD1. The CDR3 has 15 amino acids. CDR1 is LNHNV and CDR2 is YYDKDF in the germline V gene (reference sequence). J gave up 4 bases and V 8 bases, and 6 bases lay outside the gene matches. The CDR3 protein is CATARDRGRGNTIYF. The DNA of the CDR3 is TGTGCCACCGCCCGGGACAGGGGGCGCGGAAACACCATATATTTT.

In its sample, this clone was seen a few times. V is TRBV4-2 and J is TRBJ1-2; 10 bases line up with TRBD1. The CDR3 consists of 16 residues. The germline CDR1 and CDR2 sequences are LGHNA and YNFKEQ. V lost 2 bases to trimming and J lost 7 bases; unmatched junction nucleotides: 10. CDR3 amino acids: CASSQISRDRGGGYTF. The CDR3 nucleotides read TGTGCCAGCAGCCAAATTTCCCGGGACAGGGGAGGTGGCTACACCTTC.

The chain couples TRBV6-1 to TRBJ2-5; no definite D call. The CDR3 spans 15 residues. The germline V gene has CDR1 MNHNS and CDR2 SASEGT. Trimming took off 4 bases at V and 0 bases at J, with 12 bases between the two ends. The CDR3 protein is CASSVLTVNQETQYF. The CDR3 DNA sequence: TGTGCCAGCAGTGTATTAACAGTCAACCAAGAGACCCAGTACTTC.

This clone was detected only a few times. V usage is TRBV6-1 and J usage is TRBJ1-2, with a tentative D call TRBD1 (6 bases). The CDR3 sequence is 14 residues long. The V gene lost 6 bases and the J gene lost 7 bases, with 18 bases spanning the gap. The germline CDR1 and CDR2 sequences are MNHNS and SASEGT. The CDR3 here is CASSKSRDNGGYTF. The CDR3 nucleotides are TGTGCCAGCAGCAAATCCCGGGACAACGGTGGCTACACCTTC.

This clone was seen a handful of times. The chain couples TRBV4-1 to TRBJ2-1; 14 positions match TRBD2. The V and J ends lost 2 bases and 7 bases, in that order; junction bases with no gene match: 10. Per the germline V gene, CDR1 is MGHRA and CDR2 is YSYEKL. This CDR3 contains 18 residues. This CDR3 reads CASSQLDMGLAGANEQFF. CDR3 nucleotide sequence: TGCGCCAGCAGCCAACTAGATATGGGACTAGCGGGGGCAAATGAGCAGTTCTTC.

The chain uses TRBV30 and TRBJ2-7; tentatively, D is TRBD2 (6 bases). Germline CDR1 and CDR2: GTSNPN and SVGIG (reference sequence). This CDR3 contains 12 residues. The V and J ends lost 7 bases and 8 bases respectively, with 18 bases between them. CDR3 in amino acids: CASRRDPSQQYF. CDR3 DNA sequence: TGTGCCTCCCGGCGGGATCCGTCCCAGCAGTACTTC.

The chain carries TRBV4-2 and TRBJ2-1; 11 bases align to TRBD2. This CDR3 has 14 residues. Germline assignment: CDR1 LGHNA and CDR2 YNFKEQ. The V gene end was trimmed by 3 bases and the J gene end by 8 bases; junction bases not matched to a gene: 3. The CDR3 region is CASSQLAGGYEQFF. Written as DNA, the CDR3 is TGTGCCAGCAGCCAGCTAGCGGGAGGCTATGAGCAGTTCTTC.

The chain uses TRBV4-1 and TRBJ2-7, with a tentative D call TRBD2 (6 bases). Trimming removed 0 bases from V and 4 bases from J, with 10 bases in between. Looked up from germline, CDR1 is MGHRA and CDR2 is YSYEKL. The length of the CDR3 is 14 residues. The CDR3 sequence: CASSQDASVYEQYF. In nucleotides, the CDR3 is TGCGCCAGCAGCCAAGACGCTAGCGTGTACGAGCAGTACTTC.

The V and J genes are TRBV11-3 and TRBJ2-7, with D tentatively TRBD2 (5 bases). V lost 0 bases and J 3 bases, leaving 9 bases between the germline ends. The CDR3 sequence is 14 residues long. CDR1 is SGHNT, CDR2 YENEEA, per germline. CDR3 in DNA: TGTGCCAGCAGCTTAGACCGAGGGTTCTACGAGCAGTACGTC. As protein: CASSLDRGFYEQYV.

The CDR3 sequence is CASGFPLPGSTGELFF. The CDR3 DNA sequence: TGTGCTAGTGGTTTCCCCCTCCCGGGGAGCACCGGGGAGCTGTTTTTT. V gene TRBV12-5 combines with J gene TRBJ2-2, with D possibly matching TRBD2 (5 bases). There are 16 residues in the CDR3. The V gene lost 3 bases and the J gene lost 4 bases, with 15 bases spanning the gap. Germline assignment: CDR1 LGHNT and CDR2 FRNRAP.